A single sample is the source of the 31 T cell receptor beta chains below, sequenced in a study of blood T cell repertoires in COVID-19. TCRdb keeps only in-frame clones here, not all; method: immunoSEQ multiplex PCR. The data hold under 250,000 clones, with approximately 88% observed a single time. The sample was peripheral blood. The origin of the receptors is a man aged 35-49 years with acute or convalescent COVID-19.

This rearrangement joins TRBV6-6 to TRBJ2-7, with 7 bases matching TRBD1. CDR3 length equals 13 residues. Germline V CDR1 and CDR2: MNHNY, SVGAGI (reference sequence). V was pared by 4 bases and J by 7 bases, with 7 bases of the junction left unmatched. The CDR3 sequence is CASSSAGGREQYF. In DNA form, the CDR3 reads TGTGCCAGCAGTTCCGCAGGGGGTCGGGAGCAGTACTTC.

The V and J genes are TRBV5-5 and TRBJ2-3, with D perhaps matching TRBD2 (5 bases). Germline V gene data show CDR1 as SGHKS and CDR2 as YYEKEE (reference sequence). The CDR3 contains 16 residues. The germline V and J ends were trimmed by 0 bases and 1 base, with 12 bases remaining between them. The CDR3 loop reads CASSLERSGGTDTQYF. CDR3 in DNA: TGTGCCAGCAGCTTGGAGCGGAGCGGCGGCACAGATACGCAGTATTTT.

This clone was observed once. Here the CDR3 DNA reads TGTGCCAGCAGTGAACGGGGGACAGCCTTTACGAGGCAGTACTTC. Its translation is CASSERGTAFTRQYF. V is TRBV6-1 and J is TRBJ2-7; the D gene is possibly TRBD1 (7 bases). This CDR3 has 15 residues. Germline loops: CDR1 MNHNS, CDR2 SASEGT. Trimming stripped 2 bases from V and 9 bases from J, with 20 bases between.

The rearrangement links TRBV6-5 to TRBJ1-4; 7 nucleotides match TRBD1. The V segment lost 8 bases and the J segment 2 bases; nucleotides outside the gene matches: 8. CDR1 is MNHEY and CDR2 is SVGAGI in the germline V gene. This CDR3 has 15 amino acids. The CDR3 nucleotides are TGTGCCAGCCAGGCCCTCAGGGGGACTAATGAAAAACTGTTTTTT. It translates to CASQALRGTNEKLFF.

The V call is TRBV6-5, the J call TRBJ1-2; maybe TRBD1 (6 bases). The V gene's germline CDR1 is MNHEY and CDR2 SVGAGI. This CDR3 has 13 residues. Trimming left V 6 bases short and J 4 bases short, with 12 bases between. The CDR3 DNA sequence: TGTGCCAGCAGCATAGGACAGATCTATGGCTACACCTTC. As protein: CASSIGQIYGYTF.

V usage is TRBV6-1 and J usage is TRBJ1-1; D is undetermined. Trimming took off 2 bases at V and 1 base at J, with 8 bases between the two ends. This CDR3 has 14 residues. Germline loops: CDR1 MNHNS, CDR2 SASEGT. CDR3 bases: TGTGCCAGCAGTGAACCTGAGGGGAACACTGAAGCTTTCTTT. Translation gives CASSEPEGNTEAFF.

CDR3 in DNA: TGTGCCAGCAACCATGGACAGGGTAACACCGGGGAGCTGTTTTTT. It encodes CASNHGQGNTGELFF. The chain employs TRBV9 and TRBJ2-2; 8 bases are shared with TRBD1. This CDR3 is built from 15 residues. The germline V gene has CDR1 SGDLS and CDR2 YYNGEE. The junction had 6 bases not matched to a gene; V was cut back by 6 bases and J by 2 bases.

The chain recombines TRBV3-1 (or the pseudogene TRBV3-2) with TRBJ2-7, with no clear D. Deletions cut 4 bases from V and 2 bases from J, with 15 bases between. Germline CDR1 reads LGHDT; CDR2 reads YNNKEL (reference sequence). The CDR3 contains 15 residues. The CDR3 coding sequence is TGTGCCAGCAGCCGAAATCCCCACGGTGCCTACGAGCAGTACTTC. Translating it yields CASSRNPHGAYEQYF.

This chain connects TRBV2 to TRBJ1-1; possibly TRBD1 for D (6 bases). From germline, CDR1 is SNHLY and CDR2 FYNNEI. V was shortened by 1 base and J by 11 bases, with 14 bases between the two germline ends. This CDR3 has 13 residues. The CDR3 region has the DNA TGTGCCAGCAGTGAAGTTGAGGGGGGGTATGCTTTCTTT. Protein product: CASSEVEGGYAFF.

The genes are TRBV27 and TRBJ1-5; no reliable D call. Trimming pared 4 bases from V and 8 bases from J, leaving 12 bases between. CDR3 length equals 13 residues. CDR1 MNHEY and CDR2 SMNVEV come from the germline V gene (reference sequence). The CDR3 bases are TGTGCCAGCAGTTCGCCGGGTGAGGAGCCCCAGCATTTT. This translates into CASSSPGEEPQHF.

The CDR3 nucleotides read TGTGCCAGCAGCTTAGAGAGCACCCGAGGCACTGAAGCTTTCTTT. As protein: CASSLESTRGTEAFF. This sequence joins TRBV11-3 and TRBJ1-1, with D unresolved. Trimming shortened V by 0 bases and J by 4 bases, and 12 bases separated the two germline ends. CDR3 length: 15 amino acids. In germline, CDR1 is SGHNT, CDR2 YENEEA. The full variable domain, its missing parts supplied by reference TRBV11-3 and TRBJ1-1, is EAGVVQSPRYKIIEKKQPVAFWCNPISGHNTLYWYLQNLGQGPELLIRYENEEAVDDSQLPKDRFSAERLKGVDSTLKIQPAELGDSAVYLCASSLESTRGTEAFFGQGTRLTVV.

The genes are TRBV16 and TRBJ1-1; possibly TRBD1 for D (5 bases). Germline CDR1 reads KGHSY; CDR2 reads FQNENV. V was cut by 0 bases and J by 1 base, with 9 bases left in between. The CDR3 is made up of 15 amino acids. This CDR3 is CASSQSGQGNTEAFF. CDR3 nucleotides: TGTGCCAGCAGCCAATCCGGGCAGGGGAACACTGAAGCTTTCTTT.

This clone showed up just once. The rearrangement joins TRBV4-2 to TRBJ2-1; D possibly corresponds to TRBD2 (6 bases). CDR3 length: 15 amino acids. From germline, CDR1 is LGHNA and CDR2 YNFKEQ. The V and J ends lost 0 bases and 0 bases respectively, with 6 bases between them. This CDR3 is CASSQDGSSYNEQFF. The CDR3 coding sequence is TGTGCCAGCAGCCAAGACGGGAGCTCCTACAATGAGCAGTTCTTC.

This chain uses TRBV6-5 with TRBJ1-5, with 9 positions matching TRBD1. The CDR3 contains 13 residues. J was trimmed by 6 bases and V by 6 bases; bases with no gene match: 3. Germline CDR1 MNHEY, CDR2 SVGAGI. The CDR3 DNA reads TGTGCCAGCAGCCGGGACAGGGTTCAGCCCCAGCATTTT. It codes for CASSRDRVQPQHF.

Of note for this clone: The identical CDR3 is also encoded by other nucleotide sequences in the sample. The rearrangement uses TRBV5-1 and TRBJ2-7; D gene unclear. The CDR3 loop spans 14 amino acids. Trimming cost V 1 base and J 4 bases, with 12 bases left between them. Per germline, CDR1 SGHRS and CDR2 YFSETQ. CDR3 bases: TGCGCCAGCAGCTTGACTTCAGGCAGGTACGAGCAGTACTTC. Its protein is CASSLTSGRYEQYF.

The V gene is TRBV3-1 (or the pseudogene TRBV3-2), the J gene TRBJ1-2; 7 bases are shared with TRBD1. Germline V lookup: CDR1 LGHDT, CDR2 YNNKEL (reference sequence). V shed 1 base and J 7 bases; nucleotides not matched to a gene: 0. The CDR3 contains 12 residues. DNA for the CDR3: TGTGCCAGCAGCCAAGCAGGGGGTGGCTACACCTTC. Translation: CASSQAGGGYTF.

Worth noting for this clone: The same CDR3 can be traced to other DNA sequences in this sample. This chain's CDR3 is CASSPGQGNQPQHF. In DNA form, the CDR3 reads TGCGCCAGCAGCCCTGGACAGGGCAATCAGCCCCAGCATTTT. This rearrangement joins TRBV5-1 to TRBJ1-5; 7 nucleotides agree with TRBD1. The CDR3 loop spans 14 amino acids. Losses at the gene ends were 4 bases for V and 2 bases for J; bases not matched to a gene: 3. Germline lookup yields CDR1 SGHRS and CDR2 YFSETQ.

This clone was seen a handful of times. For the CDR3, the DNA is TGCGCCAGCAGCCCCTTAAGGGGAGGGGACACTGAAGCTTTCTTT. Protein: CASSPLRGGDTEAFF. The V and J genes are TRBV5-1 and TRBJ1-1, with a weak D call TRBD1 (5 bases). The germline V gene has CDR1 SGHRS and CDR2 YFSETQ. CDR3 length equals 15 residues. Trimming shortened V by 4 bases and J by 3 bases, and 16 bases separated the two germline ends. Full variable domain (missing parts from reference TRBV5-1 and TRBJ1-1): KAGVTQTPRYLIKTRGQQVTLSCSPISGHRSVSWYQQTPGQGLQFLFEYFSETQRNKGNFPGRFSGRQFSNSRSEMNVSTLELGDSALYLCASSPLRGGDTEAFFGQGTRLTVV.

The J gene is TRBJ1-5, the V gene TRBV7-2, with D possibly being TRBD1 (5 bases). The CDR3 runs to 15 residues. Per germline, CDR1 SGHTA and CDR2 FQGNSA. The ends were cut back, 0 bases at V and 4 bases at J, with 10 bases in the middle. DNA for the CDR3: TGTGCCAGCAGCTTAGCGGGGCTGCCGAATCAGCCCCAGCATTTT. Its protein product is CASSLAGLPNQPQHF.

The chain has TRBV5-6 and TRBJ1-5, with unresolved D. Trimming shortened V by 0 bases and J by 7 bases, and 8 bases separated the two germline ends. Germline V gene sequence: CDR1 SGHDT, CDR2 YYEEEE. The CDR3 runs 13 residues. CDR3 loop: CASSLGGRQPQHF. The DNA for the CDR3 is TGTGCCAGCAGCTTGGGAGGGAGACAGCCCCAGCATTTT.

This chain connects TRBV7-2 to TRBJ2-5; TRBD1 agrees at 12 bases. The CDR3 extends over 16 amino acids. The ends lost 2 bases at V and 4 bases at J; junction bases unmatched: 5. Germline V CDR1 and CDR2: SGHTA, FQGNSA. CDR3 in amino acids: CASSLMGQGARETQYF. CDR3 DNA sequence: TGTGCCAGCAGCTTAATGGGACAGGGGGCGAGAGAGACCCAGTACTTC.

V and J are TRBV6-5 and TRBJ2-2, with TRBD1 matching over 8 bases. The germline gives CDR1 MNHEY, CDR2 SVGAGI. This CDR3 region has 15 residues. The trim removed 2 bases at V and 3 bases at J, leaving 2 bases unmatched. The CDR3 DNA reads TGTGCCAGCAGTTACGACAGGGGTGACACCGGGGAGCTGTTTTTT. This encodes CASSYDRGDTGELFF.

The chain combines TRBV19 with TRBJ2-4, with D unclear. The V gene's germline CDR1 is LNHDA and CDR2 SQIVND (reference sequence). CDR3 length: 13 amino acids. Trimming took off 3 bases at V and 5 bases at J, with 8 bases between the two ends. Here the CDR3 reads CASSIPIENIQYF. DNA of the CDR3: TGTGCCAGTAGTATCCCCATAGAAAACATTCAGTACTTC.

The V call is TRBV18, the J call TRBJ2-7; D possibly corresponds to TRBD1 (7 bases). Germline-derived CDR1 and CDR2 are KGHSH and LQKENI. Trimming cost V 3 bases and J 6 bases, with 15 bases left between them. The CDR3 length is 14 residues. CDR3 DNA sequence: TGTGCCAGCTCACCGCGGGACAGTTCAACCGAGCAGTACTTC. Amino acid sequence: CASSPRDSSTEQYF.

The chain combines TRBV7-8 with TRBJ2-1, with 10 bases fitting TRBD2. The CDR3 covers 15 residues. CDR1 and CDR2 (germline): SGHVS, FQNEAQ. The ends lost 4 bases at V and 7 bases at J; junction bases unmatched: 7. CDR3 DNA: TGTGCCAGCAGCTCCGGAGCGGGAGGGTGGAATGAGCAGTTCTTC. Translated, it gives CASSSGAGGWNEQFF.

The rearrangement uses TRBV27 and TRBJ2-6, with TRBD2 identical over 9 bases. The CDR3 covers 19 residues. Germline V gives CDR1 MNHEY, CDR2 SMNVEV (reference sequence). Trimming took 3 bases from V and 1 from J; bases not matched to a gene: 10. The CDR3 region has the DNA TGTGCCAGCAGTTTTCTCAGACTAGCGGTTGGGTCTGGGGCCAACGTCCTGACTTTC. It translates to CASSFLRLAVGSGANVLTF.

The table lists this clone with a few counts. V gene TRBV19 combines with J gene TRBJ2-2; 7 bases fit TRBD2. The germline V gene has CDR1 LNHDA and CDR2 SQIVND (reference sequence). This CDR3 comprises 14 residues. V was clipped by 6 bases and J by 1 base; unmatched bases: 2. The CDR3 coding sequence is TGTGCCAGTAGGCCTAGCGGGAACACCGGGGAGCTGTTTTTT. Translated, it gives CASRPSGNTGELFF.

This chain joins TRBV29-1 and TRBJ2-3, with D possibly being TRBD2 (5 bases). The CDR3 spans 15 residues. V was shortened by 1 base and J by 4 bases, with 15 bases between the two germline ends. Germline-derived CDR1 and CDR2 are SQVTM and ANQGSEA. The CDR3 sequence is CSVEVRAEVPDTQYF. In DNA, the CDR3 is TGCAGCGTTGAAGTGAGGGCGGAAGTCCCAGATACGCAGTATTTT.

V gene TRBV12-3 or TRBV12-4 combines with J gene TRBJ1-1; D unresolved. The length of the CDR3 is 13 residues. Trimming stripped 3 bases from V and 0 bases from J, with 5 bases between. The CDR3 nucleotides are TGTGCCAGCAGTTTGGCGGTGAACACTGAAGCTTTCTTT. Translating it yields CASSLAVNTEAFF.

The chain has TRBV5-4 and TRBJ2-4, with a possible D match to TRBD1 (9 bases). The CDR3 covers 16 residues. V lost 4 bases, J lost 7 bases, and 21 bases lay in between. Germline CDR1 SGHNT, CDR2 YYREEE (reference sequence). CDR3 nucleotide sequence: TGTGCCAGCAGCACGGACAGGGGCCGGGAGGGGAACATTCAGTACTTC. Encoded protein: CASSTDRGREGNIQYF. Based on the CDR3 plus reference TRBV5-4 and TRBJ2-4, the full variable domain is ETGVTQSPTHLIKTRGQQVTLRCSSQSGHNTVSWYQQALGQGPQFIFQYYREEENGRGNFPPRFSGLQFPNYSSELNVNALELDDSALYLCASSTDRGREGNIQYFGAGTRLSVL.

J is TRBJ2-3 and V is TRBV5-1; D remains ambiguous. V gave up 0 bases and J gave up 4 bases, with 9 bases separating them. The germline V gene has CDR1 SGHRS and CDR2 YFSETQ. The CDR3 sequence is 14 residues long. In DNA, the CDR3 is TGCGCCAGCAGCTTGGCCGCTACAGCAGATACGCAGTATTTT. Protein product: CASSLAATADTQYF.